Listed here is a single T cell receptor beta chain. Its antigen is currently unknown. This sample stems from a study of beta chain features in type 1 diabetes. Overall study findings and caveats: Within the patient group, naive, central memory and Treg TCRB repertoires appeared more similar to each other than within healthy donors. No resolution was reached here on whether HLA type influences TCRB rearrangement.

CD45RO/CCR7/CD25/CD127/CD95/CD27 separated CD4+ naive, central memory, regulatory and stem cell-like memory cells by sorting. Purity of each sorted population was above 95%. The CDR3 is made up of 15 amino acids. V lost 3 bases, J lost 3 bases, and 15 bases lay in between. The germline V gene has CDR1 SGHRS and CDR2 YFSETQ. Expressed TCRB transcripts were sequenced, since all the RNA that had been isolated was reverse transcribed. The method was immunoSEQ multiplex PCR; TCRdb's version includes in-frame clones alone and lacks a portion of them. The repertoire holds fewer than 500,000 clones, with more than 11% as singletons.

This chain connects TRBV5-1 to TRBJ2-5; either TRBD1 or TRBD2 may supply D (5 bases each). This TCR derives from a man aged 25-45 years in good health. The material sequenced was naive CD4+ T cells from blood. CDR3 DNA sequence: TGCGCCAGCAGCTACTATACCGGGACGGAAGAGACCCAGTACTTC. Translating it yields CASSYYTGTEETQYF.